This TCR beta chain came from a study of shared clonotypes between healthy human individuals. As for the study in general: Each donor's CD8 memory used one plate, CD8 naive two, each CD4 subset three.

Under the authors' procedure: Quality scores were absent from the junction-only immunoSEQ sequences, so filtering differed. Only in-frame clones appear in the TCRdb table, and some are missing; sequencing was by immunoSEQ multiplex PCR. The V and J calls and clone size are taken from that table; D and trimming were inferred from the DNA. The top ten hold more than 0.35% of the sample, which has about 2.4 million clones, under 95% seen once. Study results and caveats: Clonotype sharing among donors was thought likely to change with sequencing depth. Across subsets, estimated richness was generally greater for naive than for memory populations.

For this clone: Its antigen is still unknown.

The TCR originated in a man aged 18 to 35 in good health. Some clones in this sample may be carry-over from other donors' samples. Sequenced material: naive CD4+ T cells from PBMCs. Stated subset: CD45RA+ positively selected.

CDR3: CASGPGAGRSDTQYF. The CDR3 DNA reads TGTGCCAGCGGTCCCGGGGCGGGACGGTCAGATACGCAGTATTTT. The chain joins TRBV28 to TRBJ2-3; the D gene is possibly TRBD2 (6 bases). The CDR3 spans 15 residues. V dropped 8 bases and J dropped 4 bases, with 19 bases sitting between them. Germline CDR1 MDHEN, CDR2 SYDVKM.